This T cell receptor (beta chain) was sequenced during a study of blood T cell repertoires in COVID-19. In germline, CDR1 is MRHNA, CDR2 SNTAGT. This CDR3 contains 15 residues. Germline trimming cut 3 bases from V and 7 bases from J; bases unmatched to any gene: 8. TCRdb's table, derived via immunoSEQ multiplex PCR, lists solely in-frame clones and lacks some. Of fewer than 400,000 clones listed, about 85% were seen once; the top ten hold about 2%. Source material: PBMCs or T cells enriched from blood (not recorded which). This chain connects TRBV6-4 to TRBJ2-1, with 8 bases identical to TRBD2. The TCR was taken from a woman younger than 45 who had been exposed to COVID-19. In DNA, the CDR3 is TGTGCCAGCAGTGAATCCTCCGGGAGGGTAAATGAGCAGTTCTTC. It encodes CASSESSGRVNEQFF.